This record looks at one TCR beta chain sequence and its context. V was clipped by 5 bases and J by 9 bases; unmatched bases: 12. Germline V gene lookup returns CDR1 SEHNR and CDR2 FQNEAQ (reference sequence). The CDR3 contains 16 residues. The sample originates from a study of blood T cell repertoires in COVID-19. Across the study: Acute and convalescent COVID-19 specimens originated in the United States, Italy and Spain. T cells, B-cell-depleted T cells, or PBMCs provided the cDNA or gDNA that served as material.

How the authors handled the data: Cell counts per sample came from amplifying reference gene primers. The protocol was immunoSEQ multiplex PCR, while the TCRdb copy is restricted to in-frame clones and leaves out a portion. Clone size and the V and J calls come from that table; the DNA yielded D and trimming. The table has about 120,000 clones, about 86% seen once. The sample comprised peripheral blood. The chain uses TRBV7-9 and TRBJ2-5, with 13 bases lining up with TRBD2. The receptor was isolated from a woman between 50 and 59 years old with active or convalescent COVID-19. CDR3 nucleotide sequence: TGTGCCAGCAGCACCACTAGCGGGAGGGCCGGACGGGCCCAGTACTTC. Translated: CASSTTSGRAGRAQYF. The full variable domain, completed using reference TRBV7-9 and TRBJ2-5, is DTGVSQNPRHKITKRGQNVTFRCDPISEHNRLYWYRQTLGQGPEFLTYFQNEAQLEKSRLLSDRFSAERPKGSFSTLEIQRTEQGDSAMYLCASSTTSGRAGRAQYFGPGTRLLVL.